The rows below give T cell receptor beta chains drawn from one sample of a study of human T cells and chemical hapten exposure. TCRdb called the RACE reads again in MiXCR, with one record for every CDR3 protein. The sample contains roughly 130,000 distinct CDR3 sequences, approximately 9.5% of which appear only once. The sequencing sample was made of whole blood. The source of these receptors is a male donor in good health. Some clones in this sample may be carry-over from other donors' samples. Both conserved end residues are trimmed from each CDR3. A D gene is named only where the DNA matches it firmly.

TRBJ2-5 TRBV20-1 . SAKQGRETQY
TRBJ2-7 TRBV12-3/TRBV12-4 TRBD1 ASRPGGVYEQY
TRBJ1-1 TRBV30 . AWSVGMNTEAF
TRBJ2-3 TRBV3-1 . ASSSRMDTQY
TRBJ2-7 TRBV27 TRBD1 ASSNGQGSRQY
TRBJ2-1 TRBV18 . ASSLPGAGPREQF
TRBJ2-3 TRBV6-4 . ASSDGSGSTDTQY
TRBJ2-1 TRBV12-5 . ASGLSHRVAEQF
TRBJ2-1 TRBV20-1 TRBD2 SASALAGGSYNEQF
TRBJ1-6 TRBV2 . ASSTQRDSWTESPLH
TRBJ2-6 TRBV6-5 . ASSYAAGGANVLT
TRBJ2-1 TRBV7-8 TRBD2 ASTPKRLAGGGEQF
TRBJ2-6 TRBV7-2 . ASSADTSRWANVLT
TRBJ1-1 TRBV28 . ASSFGGAAF
TRBJ2-1 TRBV12-3/TRBV12-4 TRBD1 ASTAGQGRQF
TRBJ2-1 TRBV29-1 . SVESGINNEQF
TRBJ2-2 TRBV20-1 TRBD1 SALTGFDTGELF
TRBJ2-7 TRBV5-4 . ASSFGGGGEQY
TRBJ1-2 TRBV7-9 . ASSLGDGGALFPYGYT
TRBJ2-1 TRBV12-3/TRBV12-4 . ASSLSPEEYPHNEQF
TRBJ2-7 TRBV7-9 TRBD2 ASSLPGTRSEQY
TRBJ2-3 TRBV11-2 . ASSLDPGNTQY
TRBJ2-7 TRBV5-1 . ASSPAMRVSYEQY
TRBJ1-5 TRBV4-2 TRBD1 ASSQEQGARQPQH
TRBJ1-1 TRBV4-2 . ASSPTGVFKAF